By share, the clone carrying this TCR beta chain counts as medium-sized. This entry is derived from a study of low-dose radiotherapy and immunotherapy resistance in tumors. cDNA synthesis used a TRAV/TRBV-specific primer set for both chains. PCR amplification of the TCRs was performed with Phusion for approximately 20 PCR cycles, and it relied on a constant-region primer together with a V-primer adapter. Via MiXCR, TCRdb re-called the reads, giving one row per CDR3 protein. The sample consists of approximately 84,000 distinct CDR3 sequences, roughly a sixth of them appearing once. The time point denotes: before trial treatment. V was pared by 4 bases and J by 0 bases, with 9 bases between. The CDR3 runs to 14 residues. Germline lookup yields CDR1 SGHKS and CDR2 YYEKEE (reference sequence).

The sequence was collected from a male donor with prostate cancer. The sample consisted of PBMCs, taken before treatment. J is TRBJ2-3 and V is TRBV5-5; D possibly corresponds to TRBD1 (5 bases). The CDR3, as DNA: TGTGCCAGCAGCCGGACAATCAGCACAGATACGCAGTATTTT. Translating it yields CASSRTISTDTQYF.